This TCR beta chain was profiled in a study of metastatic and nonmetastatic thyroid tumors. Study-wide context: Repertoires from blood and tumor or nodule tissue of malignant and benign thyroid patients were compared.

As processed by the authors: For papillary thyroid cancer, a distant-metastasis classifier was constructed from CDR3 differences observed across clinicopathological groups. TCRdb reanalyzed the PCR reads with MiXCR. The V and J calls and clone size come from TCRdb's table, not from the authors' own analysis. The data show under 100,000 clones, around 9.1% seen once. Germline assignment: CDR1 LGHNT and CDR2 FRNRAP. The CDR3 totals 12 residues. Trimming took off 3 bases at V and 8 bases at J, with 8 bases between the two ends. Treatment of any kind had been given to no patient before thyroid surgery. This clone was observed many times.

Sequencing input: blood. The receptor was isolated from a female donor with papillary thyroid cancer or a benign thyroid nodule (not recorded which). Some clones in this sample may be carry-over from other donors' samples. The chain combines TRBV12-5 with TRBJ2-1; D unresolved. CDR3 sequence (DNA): TGTGCTAGTGGTTTAACGCCGGATGAGCAGTTCTTC. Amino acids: CASGLTPDEQFF.